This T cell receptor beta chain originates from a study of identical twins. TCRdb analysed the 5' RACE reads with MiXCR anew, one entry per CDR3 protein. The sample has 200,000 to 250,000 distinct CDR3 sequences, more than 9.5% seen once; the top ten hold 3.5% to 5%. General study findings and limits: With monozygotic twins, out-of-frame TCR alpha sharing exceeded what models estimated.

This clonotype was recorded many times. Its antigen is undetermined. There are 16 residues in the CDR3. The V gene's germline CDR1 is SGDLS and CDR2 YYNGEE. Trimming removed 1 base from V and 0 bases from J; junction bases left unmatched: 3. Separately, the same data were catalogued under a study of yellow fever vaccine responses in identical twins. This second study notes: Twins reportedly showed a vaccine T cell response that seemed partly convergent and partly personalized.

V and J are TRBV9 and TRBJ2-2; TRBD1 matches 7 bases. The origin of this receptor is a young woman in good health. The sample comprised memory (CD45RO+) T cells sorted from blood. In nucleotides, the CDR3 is TGTGCCAGCAGCGTATTTACAGGGGCGAACACCGGGGAGCTGTTTTTT. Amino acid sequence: CASSVFTGANTGELFF.